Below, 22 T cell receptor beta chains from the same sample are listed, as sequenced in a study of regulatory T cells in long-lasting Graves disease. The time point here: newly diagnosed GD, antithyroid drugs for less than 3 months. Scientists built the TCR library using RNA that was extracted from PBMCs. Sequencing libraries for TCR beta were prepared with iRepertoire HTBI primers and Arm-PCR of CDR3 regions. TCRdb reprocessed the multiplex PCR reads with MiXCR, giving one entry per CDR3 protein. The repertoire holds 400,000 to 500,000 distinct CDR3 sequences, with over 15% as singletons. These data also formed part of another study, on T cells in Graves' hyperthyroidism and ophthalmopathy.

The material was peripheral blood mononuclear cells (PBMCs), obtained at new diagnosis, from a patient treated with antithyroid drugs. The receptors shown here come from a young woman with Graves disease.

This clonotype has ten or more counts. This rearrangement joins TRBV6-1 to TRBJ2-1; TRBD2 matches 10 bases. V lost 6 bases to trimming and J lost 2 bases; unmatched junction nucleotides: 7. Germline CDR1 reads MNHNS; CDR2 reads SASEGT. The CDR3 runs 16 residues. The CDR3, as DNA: TGTGCCAGCAGGTCGACTAGCGGGTCTGCCTACAATGAGCAGTTCTTC. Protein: CASRSTSGSAYNEQFF.

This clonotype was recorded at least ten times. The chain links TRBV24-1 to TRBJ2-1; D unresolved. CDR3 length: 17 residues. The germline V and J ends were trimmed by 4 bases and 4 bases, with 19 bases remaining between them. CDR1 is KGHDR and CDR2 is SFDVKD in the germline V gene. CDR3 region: CATSENRALHSYNEQFF. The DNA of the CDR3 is TGTGCCACCAGTGAGAACCGGGCCCTGCATTCGTACAATGAGCAGTTCTTC.

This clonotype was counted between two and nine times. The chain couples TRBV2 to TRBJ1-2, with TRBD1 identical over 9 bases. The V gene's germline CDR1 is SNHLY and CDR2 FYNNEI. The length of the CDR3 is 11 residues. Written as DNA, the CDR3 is TGTCAAGCGGGACAGGGATATGGCTACACCTTC. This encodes CQAGQGYGYTF.

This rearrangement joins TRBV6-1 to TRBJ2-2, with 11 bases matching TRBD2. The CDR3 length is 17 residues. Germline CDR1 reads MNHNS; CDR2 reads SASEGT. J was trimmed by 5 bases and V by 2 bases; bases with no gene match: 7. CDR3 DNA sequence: TGTGCCAGCAGTGAACTTACTAGCGGGAGTCTAACCGGGGAGCTGTTTTTT. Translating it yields CASSELTSGSLTGELFF.

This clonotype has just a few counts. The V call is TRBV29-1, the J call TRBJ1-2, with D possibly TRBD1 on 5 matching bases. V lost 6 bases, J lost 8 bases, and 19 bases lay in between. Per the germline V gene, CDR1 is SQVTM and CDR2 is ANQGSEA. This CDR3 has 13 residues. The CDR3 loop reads CSVPPFGQGGYTF. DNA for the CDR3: TGCAGCGTCCCCCCTTTTGGGCAGGGCGGCTACACCTTC.

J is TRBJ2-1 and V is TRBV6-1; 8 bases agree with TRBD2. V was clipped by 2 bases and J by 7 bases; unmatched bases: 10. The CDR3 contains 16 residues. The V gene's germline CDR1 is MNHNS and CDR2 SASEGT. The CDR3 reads CASSEPPSGLVNEQFF. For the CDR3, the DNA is TGTGCCAGCAGTGAACCCCCTAGCGGGTTGGTTAATGAGCAGTTCTTC.

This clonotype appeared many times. CDR3 region: CASSPDILQGSGQETQYF. Here the CDR3 DNA reads TGTGCCAGCAGTCCCGATATTCTTCAGGGTAGTGGGCAAGAGACCCAGTACTTC. The chain uses TRBV12-3 or TRBV12-4 and TRBJ2-5, with D maybe TRBD1 (5 bases). Trimming left V 5 bases short and J 2 bases short, with 24 bases between. The CDR3 has 18 amino acids.

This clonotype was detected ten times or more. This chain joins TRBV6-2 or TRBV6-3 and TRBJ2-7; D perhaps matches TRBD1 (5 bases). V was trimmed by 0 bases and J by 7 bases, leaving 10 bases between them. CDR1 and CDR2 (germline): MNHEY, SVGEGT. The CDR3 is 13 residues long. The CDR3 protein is CASSYSDSLEQYF. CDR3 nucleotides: TGTGCCAGCAGTTACTCCGACAGTCTTGAGCAGTACTTC.

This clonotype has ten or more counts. The CDR3 region is CASSPTGAPYEQYF. CDR3 in DNA: TGTGCCAGCAGCCCAACAGGGGCCCCCTACGAGCAGTACTTC. The chain joins TRBV3-1 to TRBJ2-7; 7 bases agree with TRBD1. Losses at the gene ends were 4 bases for V and 2 bases for J; bases not matched to a gene: 5. CDR3 length equals 14 residues. CDR1 and CDR2 (germline): LGHDT, YNNKEL (reference sequence).

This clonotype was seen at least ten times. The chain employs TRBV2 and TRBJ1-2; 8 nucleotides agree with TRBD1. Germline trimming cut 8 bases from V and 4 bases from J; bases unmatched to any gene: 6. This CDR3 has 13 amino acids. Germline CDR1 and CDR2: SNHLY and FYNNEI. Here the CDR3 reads CASSDRGFYGYTF. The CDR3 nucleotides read TGTGCCAGCTCTGACAGGGGCTTCTATGGCTACACCTTC. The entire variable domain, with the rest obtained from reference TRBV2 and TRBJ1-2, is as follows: EPEVTQTPSHQVTQMGQEVILRCVPISNHLYFYWYRQILGQKVEFLVSFYNNEISEKSEIFDDQFSVERPDGSNFTLKIRSTKLEDSAMYFCASSDRGFYGYTFGSGTRLTVV.

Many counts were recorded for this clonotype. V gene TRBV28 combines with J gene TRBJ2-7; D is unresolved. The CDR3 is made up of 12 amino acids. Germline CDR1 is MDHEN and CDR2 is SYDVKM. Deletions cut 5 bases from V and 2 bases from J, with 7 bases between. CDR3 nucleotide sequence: TGTGCCAGCAGTACCGATACCTACGAGCAGTACTTC. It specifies CASSTDTYEQYF.

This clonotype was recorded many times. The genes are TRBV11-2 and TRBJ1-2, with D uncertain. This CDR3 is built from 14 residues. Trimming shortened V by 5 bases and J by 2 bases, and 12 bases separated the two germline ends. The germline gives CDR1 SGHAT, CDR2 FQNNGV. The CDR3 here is CASSSYGKNYGYTF. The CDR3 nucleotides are TGTGCCAGCAGCAGCTACGGAAAGAACTATGGCTACACCTTC.

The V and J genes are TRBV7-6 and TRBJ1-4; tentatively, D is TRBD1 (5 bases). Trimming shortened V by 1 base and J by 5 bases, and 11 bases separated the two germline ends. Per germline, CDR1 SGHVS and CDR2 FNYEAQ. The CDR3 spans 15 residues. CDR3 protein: CASSLESGYNEKLFF. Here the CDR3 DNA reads TGTGCCAGCAGCTTAGAGTCAGGGTACAATGAAAAACTGTTTTTT. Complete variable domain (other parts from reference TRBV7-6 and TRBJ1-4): GAGVSQSPRYKVTKRGQDVALRCDPISGHVSLYWYRQALGQGPEFLTYFNYEAQQDKSGLPNDRFSAERPEGSISTLTIQRTEQRDSAMYRCASSLESGYNEKLFFGSGTQLSVL.

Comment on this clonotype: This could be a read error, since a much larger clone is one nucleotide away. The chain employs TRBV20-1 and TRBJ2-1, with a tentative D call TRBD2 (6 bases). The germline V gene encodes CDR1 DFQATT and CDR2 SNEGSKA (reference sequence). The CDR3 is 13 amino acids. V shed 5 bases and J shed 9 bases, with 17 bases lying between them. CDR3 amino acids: CSAPSGVGIEQFF. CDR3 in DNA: TGCAGTGCTCCCTCGGGAGTCGGAATTGAGCAGTTCTTC.

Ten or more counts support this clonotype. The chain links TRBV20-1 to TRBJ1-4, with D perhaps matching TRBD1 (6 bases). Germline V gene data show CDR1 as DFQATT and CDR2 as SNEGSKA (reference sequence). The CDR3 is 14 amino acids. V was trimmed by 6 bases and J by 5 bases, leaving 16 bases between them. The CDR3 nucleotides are TGCAGTGCATCACACGGGACAAAGAATGAAAAACTGTTTTTT. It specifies CSASHGTKNEKLFF.

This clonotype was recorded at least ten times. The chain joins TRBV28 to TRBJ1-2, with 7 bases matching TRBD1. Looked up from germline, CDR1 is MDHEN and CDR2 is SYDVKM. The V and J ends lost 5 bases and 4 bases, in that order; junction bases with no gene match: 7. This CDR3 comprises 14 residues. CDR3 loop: CASSPDRAGYGYTF. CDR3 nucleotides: TGTGCCAGCAGTCCTGACAGGGCGGGCTATGGCTACACCTTC.

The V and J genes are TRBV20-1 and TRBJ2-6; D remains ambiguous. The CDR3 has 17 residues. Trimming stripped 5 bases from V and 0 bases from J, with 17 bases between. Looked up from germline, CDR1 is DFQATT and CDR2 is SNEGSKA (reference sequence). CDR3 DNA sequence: TGCAGTGCTGCGGCCAGTACAACACTCTCTGGGGCCAACGTCCTGACTTTC. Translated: CSAAASTTLSGANVLTF.

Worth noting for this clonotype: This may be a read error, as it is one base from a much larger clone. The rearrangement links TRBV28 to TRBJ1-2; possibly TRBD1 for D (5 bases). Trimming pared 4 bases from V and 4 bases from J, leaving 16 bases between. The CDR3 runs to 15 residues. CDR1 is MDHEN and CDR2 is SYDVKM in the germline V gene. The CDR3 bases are TGTGCCAGCAGTTCATCCCTTGGGACCCTCTATGGCTACACCTTC. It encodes CASSSSLGTLYGYTF.

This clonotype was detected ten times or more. CDR3 residues: CASSLESRPSPQHF. In nucleotides, the CDR3 is TGTGCCAGCAGCTTAGAATCTCGGCCATCGCCCCAGCATTTT. This chain uses TRBV7-9 with TRBJ1-5; D not certain. CDR3 length equals 14 residues. CDR1 is SEHNR and CDR2 is FQNEAQ in the germline V gene (reference sequence). V lost 1 base and J 9 bases, leaving 13 bases between the germline ends.

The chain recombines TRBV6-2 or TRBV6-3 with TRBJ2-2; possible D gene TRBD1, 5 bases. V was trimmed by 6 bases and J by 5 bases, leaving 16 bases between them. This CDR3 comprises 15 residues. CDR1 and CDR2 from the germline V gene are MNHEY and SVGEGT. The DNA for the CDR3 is TGTGCCAGCAGGGGTTTAGGGGCTAGAACCGGGGAGCTGTTTTTT. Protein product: CASRGLGARTGELFF.

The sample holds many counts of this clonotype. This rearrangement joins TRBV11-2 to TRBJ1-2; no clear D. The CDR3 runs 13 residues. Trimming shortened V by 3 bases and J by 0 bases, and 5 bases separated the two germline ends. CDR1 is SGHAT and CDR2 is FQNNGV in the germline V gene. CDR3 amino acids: CASSLGTNYGYTF. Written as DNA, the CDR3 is TGTGCCAGCAGCTTGGGCACTAACTATGGCTACACCTTC.

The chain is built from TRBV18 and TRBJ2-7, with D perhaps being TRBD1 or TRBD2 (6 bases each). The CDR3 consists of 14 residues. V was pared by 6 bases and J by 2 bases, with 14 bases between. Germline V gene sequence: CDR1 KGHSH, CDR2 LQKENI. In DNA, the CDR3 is TGTGCCAGCTCGATACAAGGGGGGACCTACGAGCAGTACTTC. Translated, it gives CASSIQGGTYEQYF.